This T cell receptor beta chain was recovered during a study of blood T cell repertoires in COVID-19. As for the study in general: Both acute and convalescent COVID-19 samples were obtained from the United States, Italy and Spain. The analysed material was cDNA or gDNA that came from T cells, B-cell-depleted T cells, or PBMCs.

The CDR3 is 13 residues long. V lost 1 base, J lost 7 bases, and 10 bases lay in between. Germline V CDR1 and CDR2: SNHLY, FYNNEI. This clone appeared a few times. Study processing details: For nucleated cells, counts were estimated from reference gene primer amplification. Sequenced by immunoSEQ multiplex PCR; TCRdb stores in-frame clones only, minus some. V, J and clone size reflect that table, while D and trimming were determined from the DNA. The table shows about 63,000 clones, with around four fifths occurring only once. The rearrangement joins TRBV2 to TRBJ1-1, with D uncertain. Material for sequencing was peripheral blood. The clonotype originates from a human donor in a cohort sampled during active COVID-19. Here the CDR3 DNA reads TGTGCCAGCAGTGAAGGTGGGAGATATGAAGCTTTCTTT. Its translation is CASSEGGRYEAFF.